The 18 T cell receptor beta chains below were found in one sample sequenced in a study of identifying expanded T cells in peripheral blood. Profiling relied on immunoSEQ multiplex PCR, and the TCRdb table lists in-frame clones only, not all of them. The table includes about 91,000 clones, roughly 88% detected once. Sequenced sample: blood. These TCRs come from a person aged 18-69 years in good health.

The gene calls are TRBV5-4 and TRBJ1-1; no definite D call. Germline loops: CDR1 SGHNT, CDR2 YYREEE (reference sequence). The CDR3 has 15 amino acids. V was shortened by 4 bases and J by 0 bases, with 13 bases between the two germline ends. Here the CDR3 DNA reads TGTGCCAGCAGCGTGACCGGACCAATGAACACTGAAGCTTTCTTT. Protein product: CASSVTGPMNTEAFF.

The count of this clone is one. V usage is TRBV6-5 and J usage is TRBJ1-2; TRBD1 matches 8 bases. CDR3 size: 14 residues. Germline V CDR1 and CDR2: MNHEY, SVGAGI. V shed 5 bases and J 6 bases; nucleotides not matched to a gene: 8. The CDR3 DNA is TGTGCCAGCAGTCCCAAGACAGGGGTTAATGGCTACACCTTC. Its translation is CASSPKTGVNGYTF.

J is TRBJ1-1 and V is TRBV6-5; D ambiguous. This CDR3 contains 14 residues. Germline assignment: CDR1 MNHEY and CDR2 SVGAGI. The ends were cut back, 6 bases at V and 5 bases at J, with 16 bases in the middle. CDR3 amino acids: CASRTSSMGTEAFF. CDR3 nucleotides: TGTGCCAGCAGGACCTCAAGCATGGGGACTGAAGCTTTCTTT.

J is TRBJ2-2 and V is TRBV7-2, with D possibly matching TRBD1 (6 bases). Deletions cut 4 bases from V and 3 bases from J, with 9 bases between. The CDR3 length is 14 residues. Germline CDR1 reads SGHTA; CDR2 reads FQGNSA. DNA of the CDR3: TGTGCCAGCAGCTCCCACAGGGACACCGGGGAGCTGTTTTTT. Translation: CASSSHRDTGELFF.

The chain is built from TRBV7-8 and TRBJ1-4; 9 bases agree with TRBD1. This CDR3 is 18 amino acids long. Germline-derived CDR1 and CDR2 are SGHVS and FQNEAQ. Trimming took 1 base from V and 0 from J; bases not matched to a gene: 6. The CDR3 DNA is TGTGCCAGCAGCTTAGAGGACAGGGGACCTACAACTAATGAAAAACTGTTTTTT. It is translated as CASSLEDRGPTTNEKLFF.

This clone was detected only once. V and J are TRBV28 and TRBJ2-7; 8 bases align to TRBD2. With V trimmed by 7 bases and J by 3 bases, 14 bases remained unmatched. The CDR3 consists of 16 residues. CDR1 and CDR2 from the germline V gene are MDHEN and SYDVKM. CDR3 bases: TGTGCCAGCAACGAAGCGGGGGCGGGGGCGAACTACGAGCAGTACTTC. Amino acid sequence: CASNEAGAGANYEQYF.

V gene TRBV7-9 combines with J gene TRBJ1-4; no firm D call. Germline-derived CDR1 and CDR2 are SEHNR and FQNEAQ (reference sequence). This CDR3 region has 15 residues. V dropped 4 bases and J dropped 5 bases, with 14 bases sitting between them. This CDR3 is CASSSPHSQNEKLFF. CDR3 nucleotides: TGTGCCAGCAGCTCCCCCCATTCACAAAATGAAAAACTGTTTTTT.

The chain carries TRBV19 and TRBJ2-7; D call uncertain. The ends were cut back, 4 bases at V and 3 bases at J, with 19 bases in the middle. CDR1 is LNHDA and CDR2 is SQIVND in the germline V gene (reference sequence). This CDR3 spans 16 amino acids. The CDR3, as DNA: TGTGCCAGTAGTAGACTTACCGGCCTCGAACGCTACGAGCAGTACTTC. Protein sequence: CASSRLTGLERYEQYF.

The V gene is TRBV7-3, the J gene TRBJ2-7, with 8 bases that match TRBD1. CDR3 length equals 13 residues. In germline, CDR1 is SGHTA, CDR2 FQGTGA. V was pared by 5 bases and J by 3 bases, with 3 bases of the junction left unmatched. The CDR3 nucleotides read TGTGCCAGCAGCACAGGGGGAGACTACGAGCAGTACTTC. Translated: CASSTGGDYEQYF.

The chain combines TRBV6-5 with TRBJ1-4; 8 nucleotides agree with TRBD1. J lost 8 bases, V lost 6 bases, and 2 bases had no gene match. The CDR3 covers 12 residues. The germline V gene encodes CDR1 MNHEY and CDR2 SVGAGI. The CDR3, as DNA: TGTGCCAGCAGCAGACAGGGGGAAAAACTGTTTTTT. It translates to CASSRQGEKLFF.

The chain combines TRBV6-4 with TRBJ2-3; 8 bases agree with TRBD2. The CDR3 runs 15 residues. The V segment lost 3 bases and the J segment 4 bases; nucleotides outside the gene matches: 6. Germline V gene data show CDR1 as MRHNA and CDR2 as SNTAGT. The DNA of the CDR3 is TGTGCCAGCAGTGAACTAGCGGAGAGTGCAGATACGCAGTATTTT. As protein: CASSELAESADTQYF.

This chain links TRBV2 with TRBJ2-1; D gene uncertain. V lost 8 bases and J lost 4, with 9 bases in between. Germline V gives CDR1 SNHLY, CDR2 FYNNEI. The CDR3 spans 12 residues. The CDR3 sequence: CASWADYNEQFF. CDR3 in DNA: TGTGCCAGCTGGGCCGATTACAATGAGCAGTTCTTC. Looking up the rest from reference TRBV2 and TRBJ2-1 gives the full variable domain: EPEVTQTPSHQVTQMGQEVILRCVPISNHLYFYWYRQILGQKVEFLVSFYNNEISEKSEIFDDQFSVERPDGSNFTLKIRSTKLEDSAMYFCASWADYNEQFFGPGTRLTVL.

The rearrangement links TRBV30 to TRBJ2-5; possible D gene TRBD1, 6 bases. Per the germline V gene, CDR1 is GTSNPN and CDR2 is SVGIG (reference sequence). V was trimmed by 2 bases and J by 5 bases, leaving 12 bases between them. The CDR3 spans 13 residues. The CDR3 is CAWSRNRVETQYF. For the CDR3, the DNA is TGTGCCTGGAGTCGCAACAGGGTTGAGACCCAGTACTTC. Using reference TRBV30 and TRBJ2-5 for the parts outside the CDR3, the full variable domain is SQTIHQWPATLVQPVGSPLSLECTVEGTSNPNLYWYRQAAGRGLQLLFYSVGIGQISSEVPQNLSASRPQDRQFILSSKKLLLSDSGFYLCAWSRNRVETQYFGPGTRLLVL.

The rearrangement joins TRBV6-5 to TRBJ1-1; D gene unclear. CDR1 and CDR2 from the germline V gene are MNHEY and SVGAGI. The ends were cut back, 4 bases at V and 5 bases at J, with 14 bases in the middle. The CDR3 is made up of 14 amino acids. The CDR3 nucleotides read TGTGCCAGCAGTTTAGGCCTTTTTGGTACTGAAGCTTTCTTT. Amino acid sequence: CASSLGLFGTEAFF.

This rearrangement joins TRBV28 to TRBJ2-2, with TRBD1 matching 8 bases. The CDR3 loop spans 14 amino acids. V lost 11 bases to trimming and J lost 5 bases; unmatched junction nucleotides: 10. CDR1 is MDHEN, CDR2 SYDVKM, per germline. The CDR3 bases are TGTGCCGCCGAAGGGACAGGCACTACCGGGGAGCTGTTTTTT. Amino acids: CAAEGTGTTGELFF.

This chain links TRBV4-3 with TRBJ2-7, with TRBD2 identical over 8 bases. Germline CDR1 is LGHNA and CDR2 is YSLEER. The J segment lost 3 bases and the V segment lost 5 bases, leaving 9 bases of the junction unmatched. The length of the CDR3 is 15 residues. The CDR3 reads CASSYRAGGGYEQYF. The CDR3 DNA is TGCGCCAGCAGCTACAGGGCGGGAGGAGGCTACGAGCAGTACTTC.

The chain links TRBV7-9 to TRBJ2-7; D is possibly TRBD2 (6 bases). The V end lost 6 bases, the J end lost 0 bases, and 12 bases lay between the germline ends. Germline V CDR1 and CDR2: SEHNR, FQNEAQ (reference sequence). The CDR3 sequence is 14 residues long. CDR3 region: CASRDRDSSYEQYF. DNA for the CDR3: TGTGCCAGCAGGGACCGGGACTCCTCCTACGAGCAGTACTTC.

This sequence joins TRBV11-2 and TRBJ2-1, with D unclear. Trimming removed 0 bases at V and 0 bases at J, with 6 bases between. The CDR3 spans 15 residues. Per the germline V gene, CDR1 is SGHAT and CDR2 is FQNNGV. CDR3 in amino acids: CASSLDGNSYNEQFF. CDR3 DNA sequence: TGTGCCAGCAGCTTAGATGGAAACTCCTACAATGAGCAGTTCTTC.